This passage covers 2 T cell receptor beta chains from one sample sequenced in a study of identifying expanded T cells in peripheral blood. TCRdb keeps only in-frame clones here, not all; method: immunoSEQ multiplex PCR. The sample includes tens of thousands of clones, roughly 90% of them seen just once. Sequenced: blood. The receptors come from a person aged 18 to 69 in good health.

The rearrangement links TRBV7-9 to TRBJ2-5, with D unclear. V was pared by 5 bases and J by 7 bases, with 17 bases between. Germline V lookup: CDR1 SEHNR, CDR2 FQNEAQ (reference sequence). This CDR3 has 14 residues. The CDR3 coding sequence is TGTGCCAGCAGCCCAGGAGCCTCCGTGGGGACCCAGTACTTC. Translated, it gives CASSPGASVGTQYF.

This chain links TRBV19 with TRBJ2-2, with a possible D match to TRBD1 (6 bases). Trimming shortened V by 3 bases and J by 1 base, and 9 bases separated the two germline ends. Germline assignment: CDR1 LNHDA and CDR2 SQIVND (reference sequence). The CDR3 is 15 amino acids. The CDR3, as DNA: TGTGCCAGTAGTATTCACAGGGTGAACACCGGGGAGCTGTTTTTT. Its translation: CASSIHRVNTGELFF.